This T cell receptor beta chain was captured by sequencing in a study of blood T cell repertoires in COVID-19. In the study overall: Nucleic acid was either cDNA or gDNA, and it came from T cells, B-cell-depleted T cells, or PBMCs.

CDR3 size: 14 residues. CDR1 SGHTA and CDR2 FQGNSA come from the germline V gene. Trimming left V 3 bases short and J 4 bases short, with 12 bases between. Recruits, aged about 18 to 89 years, lived in 20 to 30 US areas. Original processing notes: How many nucleated cells were present was estimated from reference gene primer amplification. Assay used: immunoSEQ multiplex PCR; TCRdb lists only in-frame clones, some missing. V and J calls plus clone size are reproduced from that table; the DNA served to infer D and trimming. In the table there are about 380,000 clones, 70% to 90% of which are singletons.

The chain joins TRBV7-2 to TRBJ1-1; possibly TRBD1 for D (5 bases). The clonotype originates from a man aged 25-40 years who had recovered from COVID-19. The sample consisted of PBMCs or T cells enriched from blood (not recorded which). The CDR3 here is CASSLGGFGTEAFF. The CDR3 DNA is TGTGCCAGCAGCTTGGGGGGGTTTGGCACTGAAGCTTTCTTT.